This T cell receptor beta chain was retrieved from a study of blood T cells in healthy people across ages. CDR3 length: 16 amino acids. The V gene's germline CDR1 is SGHRS and CDR2 YFSETQ. Comment on this clonotype: Its antigen is still unknown. One end of the junction does not line up with germline, which may come from a read error.

Peripheral blood samples of 7.5 to 10 milliliters were drawn from each donor. Whole-study results and caveats: In these data, TCR beta diversity tracked strongly with naive T cell percentage. From one million sequenced T cells, diversity estimates were lower bounds.

Combining a sample-barcoded 5' primer with a J-beta primer mix, a second PCR ran for roughly 7 to 11 cycles. A template-switch adaptor that had 12 random nucleotides put a tag on each cDNA molecule. TCRdb analysed the 5' RACE reads with MiXCR anew, one entry per CDR3 protein. The data show approximately 2,000,000 distinct CDR3 sequences, with 35% to 50% seen just once and under 30% held by the top ten. The chain has TRBV5-1 and TRBJ1-4; weak D call: TRBD1 (6 bases). The clonotype comes from a human donor in good health. Specimen: blood. CDR3 residues: CASSLDPGAVGEKQFF. DNA of the CDR3: TGCGCCAGCAGCTTGGACCCAGGGGCGGTCGGTGAAAAACAGTTTTTT.